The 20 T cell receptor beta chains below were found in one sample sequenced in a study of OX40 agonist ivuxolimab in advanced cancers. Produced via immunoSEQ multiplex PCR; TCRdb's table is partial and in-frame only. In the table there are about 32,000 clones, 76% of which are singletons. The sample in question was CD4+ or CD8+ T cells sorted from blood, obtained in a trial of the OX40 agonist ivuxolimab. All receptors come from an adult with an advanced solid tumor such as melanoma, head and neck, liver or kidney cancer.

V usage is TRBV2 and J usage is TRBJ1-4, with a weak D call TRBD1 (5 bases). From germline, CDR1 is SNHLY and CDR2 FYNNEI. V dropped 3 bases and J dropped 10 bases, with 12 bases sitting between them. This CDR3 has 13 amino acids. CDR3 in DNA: TGTGCCAGCAGTGAGGGGACTGTAGGAAAACTGTTTTTT. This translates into CASSEGTVGKLFF.

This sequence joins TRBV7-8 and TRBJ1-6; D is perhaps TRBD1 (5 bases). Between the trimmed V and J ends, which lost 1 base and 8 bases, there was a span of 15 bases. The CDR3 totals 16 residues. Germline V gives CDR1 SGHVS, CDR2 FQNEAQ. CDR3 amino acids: CASSLDPAGMYSPLHF. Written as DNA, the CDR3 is TGTGCCAGCAGCTTAGATCCAGCAGGGATGTATTCACCCCTCCACTTT.

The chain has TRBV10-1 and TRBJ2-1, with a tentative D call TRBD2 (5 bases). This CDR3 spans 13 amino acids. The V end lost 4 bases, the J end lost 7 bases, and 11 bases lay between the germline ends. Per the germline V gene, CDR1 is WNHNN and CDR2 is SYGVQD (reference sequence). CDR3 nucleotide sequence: TGCGCCAGCAGTGGGGCTAGCTGGAATGAGCAGTTCTTC. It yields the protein CASSGASWNEQFF.

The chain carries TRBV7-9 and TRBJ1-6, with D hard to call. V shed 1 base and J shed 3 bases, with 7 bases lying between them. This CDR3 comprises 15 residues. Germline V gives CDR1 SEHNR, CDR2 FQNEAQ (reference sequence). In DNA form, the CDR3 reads TGTGCCAGCAGCTTAGACTCGGGCTATAATTCACCCCTCCACTTT. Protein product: CASSLDSGYNSPLHF.

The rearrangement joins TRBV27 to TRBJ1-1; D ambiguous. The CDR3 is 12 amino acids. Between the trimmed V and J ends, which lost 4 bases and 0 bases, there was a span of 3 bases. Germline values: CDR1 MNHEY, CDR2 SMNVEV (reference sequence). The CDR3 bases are TGTGCCAGCAGTTCAGTGAACACTGAAGCTTTCTTT. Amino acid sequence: CASSSVNTEAFF.

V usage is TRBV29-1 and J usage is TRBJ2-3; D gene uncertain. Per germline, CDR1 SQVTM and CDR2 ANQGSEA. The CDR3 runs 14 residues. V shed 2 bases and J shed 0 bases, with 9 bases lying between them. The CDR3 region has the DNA TGCAGCGTTGAATGGGCGGCGAGCACAGATACGCAGTATTTT. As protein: CSVEWAASTDTQYF.

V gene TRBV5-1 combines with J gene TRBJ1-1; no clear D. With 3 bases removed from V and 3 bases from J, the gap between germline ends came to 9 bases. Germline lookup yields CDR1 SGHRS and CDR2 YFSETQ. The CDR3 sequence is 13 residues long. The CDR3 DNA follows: TGCGCCAGCAGCTCGAATGGTTACACTGAAGCTTTCTTT. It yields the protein CASSSNGYTEAFF. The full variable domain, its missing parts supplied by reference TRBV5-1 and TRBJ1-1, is KAGVTQTPRYLIKTRGQQVTLSCSPISGHRSVSWYQQTPGQGLQFLFEYFSETQRNKGNFPGRFSGRQFSNSRSEMNVSTLELGDSALYLCASSSNGYTEAFFGQGTRLTVV.

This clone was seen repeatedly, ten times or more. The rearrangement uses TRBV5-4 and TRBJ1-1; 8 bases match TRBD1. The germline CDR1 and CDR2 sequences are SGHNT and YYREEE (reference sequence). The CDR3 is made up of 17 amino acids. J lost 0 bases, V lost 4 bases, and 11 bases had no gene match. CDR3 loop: CASSLGQGAGMNTEAFF. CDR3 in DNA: TGTGCCAGCAGCCTTGGCCAGGGGGCGGGGATGAACACTGAAGCTTTCTTT. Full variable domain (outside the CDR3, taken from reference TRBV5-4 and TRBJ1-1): ETGVTQSPTHLIKTRGQQVTLRCSSQSGHNTVSWYQQALGQGPQFIFQYYREEENGRGNFPPRFSGLQFPNYSSELNVNALELDDSALYLCASSLGQGAGMNTEAFFGQGTRLTVV.

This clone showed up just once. In nucleotides, the CDR3 is TGCGCCAGCAGCTTGACAGGGGGTATCTACGAGCAGTACTTC. It codes for CASSLTGGIYEQYF. The rearrangement links TRBV5-1 to TRBJ2-7; 8 bases are shared with TRBD1. The V gene end was trimmed by 1 base and the J gene end by 3 bases; junction bases not matched to a gene: 3. The CDR3 is made up of 14 amino acids. Germline CDR1 SGHRS, CDR2 YFSETQ.

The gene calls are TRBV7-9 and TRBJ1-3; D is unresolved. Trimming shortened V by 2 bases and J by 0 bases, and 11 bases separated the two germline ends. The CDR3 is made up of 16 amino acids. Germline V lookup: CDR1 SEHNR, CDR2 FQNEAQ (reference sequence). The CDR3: CASSLSLGISGNTIYF. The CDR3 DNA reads TGTGCCAGCAGCTTAAGTTTGGGCATCTCTGGAAACACCATATATTTT.

CDR3 in amino acids: CASSQIGAEAFF. The CDR3 nucleotides read TGTGCCAGCTCTCAGATTGGAGCTGAAGCTTTCTTT. J is TRBJ1-1 and V is TRBV7-2; D is uncertain. The CDR3 length is 12 residues. With 8 bases removed from V and 6 bases from J, the gap between germline ends came to 13 bases. The germline V gene encodes CDR1 SGHTA and CDR2 FQGNSA.

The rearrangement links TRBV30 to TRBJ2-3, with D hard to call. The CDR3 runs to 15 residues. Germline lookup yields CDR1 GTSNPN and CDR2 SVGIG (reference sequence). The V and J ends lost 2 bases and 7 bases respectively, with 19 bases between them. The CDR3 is CAWSPAPERNNTQYF. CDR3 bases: TGTGCCTGGAGTCCCGCTCCAGAAAGGAACAATACGCAGTATTTT.

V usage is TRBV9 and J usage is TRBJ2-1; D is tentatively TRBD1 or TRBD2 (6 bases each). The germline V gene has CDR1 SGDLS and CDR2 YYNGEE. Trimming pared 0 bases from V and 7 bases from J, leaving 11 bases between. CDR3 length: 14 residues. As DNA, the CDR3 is TGTGCCAGCAGCGTAGGGGGGGCCGGGAATGAGCAGTTCTTC. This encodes CASSVGGAGNEQFF.

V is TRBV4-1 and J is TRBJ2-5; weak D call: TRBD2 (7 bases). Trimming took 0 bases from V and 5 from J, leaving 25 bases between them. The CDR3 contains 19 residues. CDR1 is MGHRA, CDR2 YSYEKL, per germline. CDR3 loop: CASSQDWGLADTKGETQYF. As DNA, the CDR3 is TGCGCCAGCAGCCAAGATTGGGGGCTAGCGGATACCAAAGGGGAGACCCAGTACTTC.

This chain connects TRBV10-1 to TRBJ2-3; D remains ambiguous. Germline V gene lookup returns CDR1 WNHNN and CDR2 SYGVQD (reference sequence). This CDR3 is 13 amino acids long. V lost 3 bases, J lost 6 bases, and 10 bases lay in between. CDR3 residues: CASSETMPDTQYF. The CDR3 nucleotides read TGCGCCAGCAGTGAAACTATGCCGGATACGCAGTATTTT.

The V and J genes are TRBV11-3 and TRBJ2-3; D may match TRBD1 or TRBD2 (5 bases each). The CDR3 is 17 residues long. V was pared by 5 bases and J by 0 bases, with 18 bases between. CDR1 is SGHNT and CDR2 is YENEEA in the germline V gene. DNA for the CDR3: TGTGCCAGCAGCAAAGGGACGATCAGAACTAGCACAGATACGCAGTATTTT. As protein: CASSKGTIRTSTDTQYF.

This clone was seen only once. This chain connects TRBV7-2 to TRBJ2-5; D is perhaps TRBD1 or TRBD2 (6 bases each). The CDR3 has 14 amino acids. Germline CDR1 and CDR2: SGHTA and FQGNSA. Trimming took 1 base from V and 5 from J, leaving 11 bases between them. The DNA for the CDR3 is TGTGCCAGCAGCTTAGAATGGGGGGCGGAGACCCAGTACTTC. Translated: CASSLEWGAETQYF.

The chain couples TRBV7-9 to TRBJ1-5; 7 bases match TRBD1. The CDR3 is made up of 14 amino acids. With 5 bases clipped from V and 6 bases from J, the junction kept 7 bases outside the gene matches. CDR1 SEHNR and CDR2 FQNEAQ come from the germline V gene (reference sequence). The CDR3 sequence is CASSPETGPQPQHF. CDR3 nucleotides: TGTGCCAGCAGCCCTGAGACAGGGCCTCAGCCCCAGCATTTT.

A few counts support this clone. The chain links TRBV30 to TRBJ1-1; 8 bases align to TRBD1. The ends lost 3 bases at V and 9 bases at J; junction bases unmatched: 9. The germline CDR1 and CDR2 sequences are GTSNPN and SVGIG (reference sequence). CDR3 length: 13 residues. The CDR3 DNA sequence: TGTGCCTGGAGAACAGGGGGTCTTGGGCAAGCTTTCTTT. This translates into CAWRTGGLGQAFF. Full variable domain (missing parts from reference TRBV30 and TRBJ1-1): SQTIHQWPATLVQPVGSPLSLECTVEGTSNPNLYWYRQAAGRGLQLLFYSVGIGQISSEVPQNLSASRPQDRQFILSSKKLLLSDSGFYLCAWRTGGLGQAFFGQGTRLTVV.

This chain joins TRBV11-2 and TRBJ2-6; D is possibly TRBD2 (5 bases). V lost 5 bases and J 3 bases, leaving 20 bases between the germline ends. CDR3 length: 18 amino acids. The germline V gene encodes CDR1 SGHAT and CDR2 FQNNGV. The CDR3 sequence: CASSLGPGDRGGANVLTF. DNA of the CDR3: TGTGCCAGCAGCCTCGGGCCCGGGGATAGAGGTGGGGCCAACGTCCTGACTTTC.